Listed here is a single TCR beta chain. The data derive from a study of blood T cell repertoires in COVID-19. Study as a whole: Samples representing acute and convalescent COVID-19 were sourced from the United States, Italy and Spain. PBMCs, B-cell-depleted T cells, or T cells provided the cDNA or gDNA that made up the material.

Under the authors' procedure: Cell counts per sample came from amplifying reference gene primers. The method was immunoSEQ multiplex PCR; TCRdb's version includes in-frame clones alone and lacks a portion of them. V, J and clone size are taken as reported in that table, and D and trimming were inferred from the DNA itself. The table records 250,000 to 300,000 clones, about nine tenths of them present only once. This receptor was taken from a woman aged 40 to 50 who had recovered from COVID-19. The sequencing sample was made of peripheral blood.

CDR3 in DNA: TGTGCCAGCAGTTTGTACGGACTGACTAACATTCAGTACTTC. It is translated as CASSLYGLTNIQYF. The chain combines TRBV28 with TRBJ2-4, with D tentatively TRBD2 (5 bases). The CDR3 sequence is 14 residues long. CDR1 and CDR2 from the germline V gene are MDHEN and SYDVKM. The ends were cut back, 3 bases at V and 7 bases at J, with 13 bases in the middle.